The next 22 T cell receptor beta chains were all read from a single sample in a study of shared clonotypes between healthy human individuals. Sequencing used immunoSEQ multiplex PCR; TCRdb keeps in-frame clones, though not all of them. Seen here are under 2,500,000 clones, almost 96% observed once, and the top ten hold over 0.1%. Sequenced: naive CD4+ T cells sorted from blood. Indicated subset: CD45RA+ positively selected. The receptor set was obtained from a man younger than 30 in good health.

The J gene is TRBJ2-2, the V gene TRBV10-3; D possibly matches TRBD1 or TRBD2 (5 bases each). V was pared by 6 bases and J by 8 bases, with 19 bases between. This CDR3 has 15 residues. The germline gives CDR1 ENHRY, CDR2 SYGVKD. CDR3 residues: CAIRPFDGARGELFF. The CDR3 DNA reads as TGTGCCATCAGACCCTTCGACGGGGCCCGTGGGGAGCTGTTTTTT.

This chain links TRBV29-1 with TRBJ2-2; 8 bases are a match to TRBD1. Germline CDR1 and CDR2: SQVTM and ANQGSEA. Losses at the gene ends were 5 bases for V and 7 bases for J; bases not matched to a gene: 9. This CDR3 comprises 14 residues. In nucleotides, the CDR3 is TGCAGCGTTACAGGGGGAGGACGCAGCGGGGAGCTGTTTTTT. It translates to CSVTGGGRSGELFF.

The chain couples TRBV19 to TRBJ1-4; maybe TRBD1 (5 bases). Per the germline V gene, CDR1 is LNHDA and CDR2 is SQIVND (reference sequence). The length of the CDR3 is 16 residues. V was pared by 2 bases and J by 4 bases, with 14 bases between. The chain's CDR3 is CASSILRDGDNEKLFF. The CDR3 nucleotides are TGTGCCAGTAGTATATTACGGGACGGAGATAATGAAAAACTGTTTTTT.

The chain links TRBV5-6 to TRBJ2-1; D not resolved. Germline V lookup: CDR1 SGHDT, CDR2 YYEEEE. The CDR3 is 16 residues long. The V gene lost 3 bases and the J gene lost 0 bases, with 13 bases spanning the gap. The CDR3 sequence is CASSSVTRSSYNEQFF. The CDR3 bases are TGTGCCAGCAGCTCGGTGACTCGGAGCTCCTACAATGAGCAGTTCTTC.

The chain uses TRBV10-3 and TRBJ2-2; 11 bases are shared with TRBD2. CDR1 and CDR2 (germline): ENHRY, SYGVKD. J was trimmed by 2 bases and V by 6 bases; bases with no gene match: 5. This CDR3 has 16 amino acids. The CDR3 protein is CAISSGTSGNTGELFF. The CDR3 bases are TGTGCCATCAGCTCCGGGACTAGCGGCAACACCGGGGAGCTGTTTTTT.

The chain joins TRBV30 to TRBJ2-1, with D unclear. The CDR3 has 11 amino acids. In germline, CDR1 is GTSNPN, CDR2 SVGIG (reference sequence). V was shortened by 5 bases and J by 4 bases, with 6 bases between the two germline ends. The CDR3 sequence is CAWDNYNEQFF. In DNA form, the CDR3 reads TGTGCCTGGGACAATTACAATGAGCAGTTCTTC.

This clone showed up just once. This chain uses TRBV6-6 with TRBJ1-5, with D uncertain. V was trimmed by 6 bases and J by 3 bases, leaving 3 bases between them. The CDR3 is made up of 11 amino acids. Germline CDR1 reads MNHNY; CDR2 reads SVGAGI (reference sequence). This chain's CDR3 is CASRTNQPQHF. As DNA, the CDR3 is TGTGCCAGCAGAACCAATCAGCCCCAGCATTTT.

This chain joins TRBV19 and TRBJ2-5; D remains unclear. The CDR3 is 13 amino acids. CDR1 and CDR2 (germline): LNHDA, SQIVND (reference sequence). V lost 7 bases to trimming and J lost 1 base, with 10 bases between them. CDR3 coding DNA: TGTGCCAGTACAGACTGGACCCAAGAGACCCAGTACTTC. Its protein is CASTDWTQETQYF. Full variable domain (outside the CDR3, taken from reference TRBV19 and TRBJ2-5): DGGITQSPKYLFRKEGQNVTLSCEQNLNHDAMYWYRQDPGQGLRLIYYSQIVNDFQKGDIAEGYSVSREKKESFPLTVTSAQKNPTAFYLCASTDWTQETQYFGPGTRLLVL.

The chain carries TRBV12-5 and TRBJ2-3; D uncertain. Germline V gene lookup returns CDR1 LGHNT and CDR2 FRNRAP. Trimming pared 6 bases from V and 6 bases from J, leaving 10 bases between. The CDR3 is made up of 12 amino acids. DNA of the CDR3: TGTGCTAGTGGCAACCGGCGGGATACGCAGTATTTT. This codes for CASGNRRDTQYF. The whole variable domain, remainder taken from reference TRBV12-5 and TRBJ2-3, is DARVTQTPRHKVTEMGQEVTMRCQPILGHNTVFWYRQTMMQGLELLAYFRNRAPLDDSGMPKDRFSAEMPDATLATLKIQPSEPRDSAVYFCASGNRRDTQYFGPGTRLTVL.

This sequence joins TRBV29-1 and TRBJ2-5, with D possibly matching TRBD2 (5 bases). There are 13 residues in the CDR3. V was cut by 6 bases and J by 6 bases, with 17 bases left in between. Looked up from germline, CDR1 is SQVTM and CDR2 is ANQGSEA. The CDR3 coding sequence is TGCAGCGTAGTCCGGGAATTAAGCAAGACCCAGTACTTC. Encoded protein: CSVVRELSKTQYF.

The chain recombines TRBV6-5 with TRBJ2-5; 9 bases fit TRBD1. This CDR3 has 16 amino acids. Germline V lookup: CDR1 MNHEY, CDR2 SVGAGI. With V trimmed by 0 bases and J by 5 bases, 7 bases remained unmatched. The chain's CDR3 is CASSYSVTGGSETQYF. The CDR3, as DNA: TGTGCCAGCAGTTACTCGGTCACAGGGGGCAGCGAGACCCAGTACTTC.

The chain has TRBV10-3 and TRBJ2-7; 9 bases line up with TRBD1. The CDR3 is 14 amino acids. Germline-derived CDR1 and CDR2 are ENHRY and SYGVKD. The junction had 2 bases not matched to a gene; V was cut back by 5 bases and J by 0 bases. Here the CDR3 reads CAISTGQGSYEQYF. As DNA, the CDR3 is TGTGCCATCAGTACGGGACAGGGCTCCTACGAGCAGTACTTC.

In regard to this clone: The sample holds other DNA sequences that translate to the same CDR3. The CDR3 sequence: CASSLGTPNTGELFF. The DNA for the CDR3 is TGCGCCAGCAGCTTGGGGACACCGAACACCGGGGAGCTGTTTTTT. The chain joins TRBV5-1 to TRBJ2-2; weak D call: TRBD1 (5 bases). V was pared by 0 bases and J by 0 bases, with 6 bases between. This CDR3 is built from 15 residues. Looked up from germline, CDR1 is SGHRS and CDR2 is YFSETQ. Together with reference TRBV5-1 and TRBJ2-2, the CDR3 gives the full variable domain: KAGVTQTPRYLIKTRGQQVTLSCSPISGHRSVSWYQQTPGQGLQFLFEYFSETQRNKGNFPGRFSGRQFSNSRSEMNVSTLELGDSALYLCASSLGTPNTGELFFGEGSRLTVL.

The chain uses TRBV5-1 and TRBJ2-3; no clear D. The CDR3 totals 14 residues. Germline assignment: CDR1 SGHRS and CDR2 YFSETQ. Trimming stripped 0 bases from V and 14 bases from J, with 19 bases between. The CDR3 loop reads CASSLEGPSPKSYF. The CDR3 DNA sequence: TGCGCCAGCAGCTTGGAAGGTCCGAGTCCAAAGTCGTATTTT.

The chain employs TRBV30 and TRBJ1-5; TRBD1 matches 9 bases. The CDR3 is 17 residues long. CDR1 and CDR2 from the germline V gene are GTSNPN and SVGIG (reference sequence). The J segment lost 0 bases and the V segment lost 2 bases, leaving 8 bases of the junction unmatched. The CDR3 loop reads CAWSSDRGRNSNQPQHF. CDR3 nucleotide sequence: TGTGCCTGGAGTTCGGACAGGGGCAGGAATAGCAATCAGCCCCAGCATTTT.

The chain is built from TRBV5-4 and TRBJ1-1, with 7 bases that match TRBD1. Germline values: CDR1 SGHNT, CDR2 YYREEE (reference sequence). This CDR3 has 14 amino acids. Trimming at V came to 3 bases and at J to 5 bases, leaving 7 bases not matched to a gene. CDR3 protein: CASSYPTGATEAFF. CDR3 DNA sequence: TGTGCCAGCAGCTATCCAACAGGGGCGACTGAAGCTTTCTTT.

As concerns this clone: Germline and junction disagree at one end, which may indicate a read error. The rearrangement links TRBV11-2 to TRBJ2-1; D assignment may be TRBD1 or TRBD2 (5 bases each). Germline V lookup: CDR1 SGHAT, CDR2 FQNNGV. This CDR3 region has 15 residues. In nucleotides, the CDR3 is TGTGCCAGCAGCATAGTCCCGGGACCAGCTAGTGGCATGGTCTTC. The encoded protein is CASSIVPGPASGMVF.

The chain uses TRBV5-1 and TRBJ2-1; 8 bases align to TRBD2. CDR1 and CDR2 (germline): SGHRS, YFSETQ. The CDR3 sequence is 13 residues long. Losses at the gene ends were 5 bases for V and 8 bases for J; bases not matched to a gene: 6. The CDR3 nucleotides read TGCGCCAGCAGAAAGCGGGAGAGGGATGAGCAGTTCTTC. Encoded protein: CASRKRERDEQFF.

CDR3 region: CASSLETGGNTEAFF. The CDR3 DNA reads TGTGCCAGCAGCTTAGAAACAGGGGGCAACACTGAAGCTTTCTTT. This chain connects TRBV11-3 to TRBJ1-1; 9 positions agree with TRBD1. V was clipped by 0 bases and J by 2 bases; unmatched bases: 1. The CDR3 contains 15 residues. Germline loops: CDR1 SGHNT, CDR2 YENEEA. Based on the CDR3 plus reference TRBV11-3 and TRBJ1-1, the full variable domain is EAGVVQSPRYKIIEKKQPVAFWCNPISGHNTLYWYLQNLGQGPELLIRYENEEAVDDSQLPKDRFSAERLKGVDSTLKIQPAELGDSAVYLCASSLETGGNTEAFFGQGTRLTVV.

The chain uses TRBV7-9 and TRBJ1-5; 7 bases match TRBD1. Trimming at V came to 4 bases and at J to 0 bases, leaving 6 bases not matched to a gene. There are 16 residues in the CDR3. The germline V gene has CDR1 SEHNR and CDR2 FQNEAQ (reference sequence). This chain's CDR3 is CASSSRQGPSNQPQHF. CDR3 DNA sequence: TGTGCCAGCAGCTCTCGACAGGGCCCTAGCAATCAGCCCCAGCATTTT. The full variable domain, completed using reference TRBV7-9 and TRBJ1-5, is DTGVSQNPRHKITKRGQNVTFRCDPISEHNRLYWYRQTLGQGPEFLTYFQNEAQLEKSRLLSDRFSAERPKGSFSTLEIQRTEQGDSAMYLCASSSRQGPSNQPQHFGDGTRLSIL.

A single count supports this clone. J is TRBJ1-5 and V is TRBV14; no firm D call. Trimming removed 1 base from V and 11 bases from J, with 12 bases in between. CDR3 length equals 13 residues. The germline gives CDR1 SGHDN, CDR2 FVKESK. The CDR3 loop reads CASSQGQAGSQHF. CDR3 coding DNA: TGTGCCAGCAGCCAAGGCCAGGCCGGGTCCCAGCATTTT.

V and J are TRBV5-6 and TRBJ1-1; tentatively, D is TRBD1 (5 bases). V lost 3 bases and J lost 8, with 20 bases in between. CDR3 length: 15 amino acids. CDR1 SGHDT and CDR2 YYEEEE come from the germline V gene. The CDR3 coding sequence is TGTGCCAGCAGCTCTATGGGACGCACGCTTAGAGAAGCTTTCTTT. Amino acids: CASSSMGRTLREAFF.